This T cell receptor beta chain was identified in a study of blood T cell repertoires in COVID-19. About the research overall: T cells, B-cell-depleted T cells, or PBMCs provided the cDNA or gDNA that served as material.

This CDR3 is built from 13 residues. The germline V and J ends were trimmed by 3 bases and 3 bases, with 8 bases remaining between them. Germline assignment: CDR1 MDHEN and CDR2 SYDVKM. Seattle patient enrollment occurred during active infection, with longitudinal follow-up thereafter. In the original analysis: Reference gene primer amplification yielded estimated nucleated cell counts. Some clones are missing from TCRdb's copy, which holds only in-frame ones; the method was immunoSEQ multiplex PCR. V and J calls and clone size follow that table, whereas D and trimming were derived from the DNA. The repertoire holds 250,000 to 400,000 clones, with about 91% as singletons.

Sequences were obtained from peripheral blood. The receptor's source is a woman in her twenties or thirties with COVID-19, enrolled during active disease. The chain links TRBV28 to TRBJ1-1, with D possibly matching TRBD1 (5 bases). The CDR3 loop reads CASSFPGDTEAFF. DNA for the CDR3: TGTGCCAGCAGTTTCCCGGGGGACACTGAAGCTTTCTTT.